What follows is one T cell receptor beta chain and its context. Its matching antigen is unknown. The assay was immunoSEQ multiplex PCR, and TCRdb's table has in-frame clones only and misses some. In the table there are roughly 60,000 clones, about 90% of which are singletons. Per germline, CDR1 WNHNN and CDR2 SYGVQD (reference sequence). The CDR3 is 17 residues long. Losses at the gene ends were 4 bases for V and 7 bases for J; bases not matched to a gene: 11. This sample stems from a study of graft-versus-host responses after intestinal transplantation. Whole-study results and caveats: Detected in recipient marrow were GvH clones, some of which were first observed in ileum or blood. Early after transplant, HvG clones declined as circulating GvH clones peaked.

This clonotype was sampled from a human patient who received an intestinal transplant, so some T cells may come from the graft donor. The source was PBMCs, collected approximately four months after intestinal transplantation. The rearrangement uses TRBV10-1 and TRBJ2-7, with 15 bases fitting TRBD2. CDR3 amino acids: CASSGGTSGRPVPEQYF. For the CDR3, the DNA is TGCGCCAGCAGTGGCGGGACTAGCGGGAGGCCCGTCCCGGAGCAGTACTTC.